This T cell receptor (beta chain) was identified in a study of technical replicates of blood from a few donors. The repertoire was sequenced with immunoSEQ multiplex PCR; TCRdb's copy has only in-frame clones and lacks some. This table holds some 69,000 clones, over 75% found once. Per the germline V gene, CDR1 is SGHTA and CDR2 is FQGNSA. This CDR3 comprises 15 residues. V was pared by 2 bases and J by 4 bases, with 11 bases between. The sample holds a few counts of this clone. The sequencing sample was made of PBMCs. The gene calls are TRBV7-2 and TRBJ1-4; D ambiguous. This TCR derives from a human donor in good health. Some clones in this sample may be carry-over from other donors' samples. The CDR3 sequence is CASSLRQSGNEKLFF. The CDR3 coding sequence is TGTGCCAGCAGCTTAAGGCAATCGGGTAATGAAAAACTGTTTTTT.